This TCR beta chain was found in a study of shared clonotypes between healthy human individuals. V shed 0 bases and J 8 bases; nucleotides not matched to a gene: 13. The CDR3 consists of 16 residues. In germline, CDR1 is SQVTM, CDR2 ANQGSEA. To note about this clone: The antigen remains undetermined.

General study findings and limits: Larger richness was generally estimated for naive than memory subsets.

Clones were sequenced by immunoSEQ multiplex PCR, and TCRdb holds only the in-frame ones, with some missing. Of about 680,000 clones in the sample, approximately 79% were seen once. V usage is TRBV29-1 and J usage is TRBJ1-2, with 9 bases identical to TRBD1. This TCR came from a woman in her twenties or thirties in good health. Sequenced: memory CD4+ T cells sorted from blood. Subset noted: CD45RA-negative fraction. Written as DNA, the CDR3 is TGCAGCGTTGAAGATCTTCAAGGACAGGGGAAGGGGGGCTACACCTTC. It translates to CSVEDLQGQGKGGYTF. The full variable domain, its missing parts supplied by reference TRBV29-1 and TRBJ1-2, is SAVISQKPSRDICQRGTSLTIQCQVDSQVTMMFWYRQQPGQSLTLIATANQGSEATYESGFVIDKFPISRPNLTFSTLTVSNMSPEDSSIYLCSVEDLQGQGKGGYTFGSGTRLTVV.